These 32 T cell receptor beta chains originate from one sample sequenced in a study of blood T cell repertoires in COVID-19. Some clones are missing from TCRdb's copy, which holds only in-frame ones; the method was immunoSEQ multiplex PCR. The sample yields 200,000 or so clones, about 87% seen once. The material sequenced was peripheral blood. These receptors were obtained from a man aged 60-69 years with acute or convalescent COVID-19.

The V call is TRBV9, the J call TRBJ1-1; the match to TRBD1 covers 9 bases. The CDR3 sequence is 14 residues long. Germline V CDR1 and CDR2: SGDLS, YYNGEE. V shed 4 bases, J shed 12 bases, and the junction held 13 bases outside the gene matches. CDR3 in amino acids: CASSSSEGTGLSFF. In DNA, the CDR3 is TGTGCCAGCAGCTCTAGCGAGGGGACAGGGCTGTCTTTCTTT.

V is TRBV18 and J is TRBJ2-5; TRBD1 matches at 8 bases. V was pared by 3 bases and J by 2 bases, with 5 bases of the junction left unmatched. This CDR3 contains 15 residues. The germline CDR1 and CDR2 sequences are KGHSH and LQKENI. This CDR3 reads CASSPYGQGQETQYF. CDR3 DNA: TGTGCCAGCTCACCCTACGGACAGGGTCAAGAGACCCAGTACTTC.

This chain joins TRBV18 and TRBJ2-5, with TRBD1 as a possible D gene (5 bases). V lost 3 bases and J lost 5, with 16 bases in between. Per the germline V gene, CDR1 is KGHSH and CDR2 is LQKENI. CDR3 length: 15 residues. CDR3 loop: CASSPRQGSLETQYF. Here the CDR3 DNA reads TGTGCCAGCTCACCCCGCCAGGGCTCGCTGGAGACCCAGTACTTC.

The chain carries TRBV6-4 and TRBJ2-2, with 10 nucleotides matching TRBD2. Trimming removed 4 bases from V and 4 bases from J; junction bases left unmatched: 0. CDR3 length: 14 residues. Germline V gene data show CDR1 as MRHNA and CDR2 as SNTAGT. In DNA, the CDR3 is TGTGCCAGCAGTGTAGCGGGGGGCACCGGGGAGCTGTTTTTT. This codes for CASSVAGGTGELFF.

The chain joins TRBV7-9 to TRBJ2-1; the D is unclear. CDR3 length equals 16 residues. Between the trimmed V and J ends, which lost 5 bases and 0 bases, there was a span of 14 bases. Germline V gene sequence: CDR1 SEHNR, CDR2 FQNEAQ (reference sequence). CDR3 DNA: TGTGCCAGCAGCCCTACAGACATATTCTCCTACAATGAGCAGTTCTTC. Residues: CASSPTDIFSYNEQFF.

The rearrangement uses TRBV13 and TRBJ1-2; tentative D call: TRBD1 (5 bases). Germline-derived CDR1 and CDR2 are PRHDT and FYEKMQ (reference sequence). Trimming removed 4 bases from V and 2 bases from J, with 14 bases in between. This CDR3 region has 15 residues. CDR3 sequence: CASSSPSQGNYGYTF. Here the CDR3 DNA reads TGTGCCAGCAGCTCACCTAGTCAGGGAAACTATGGCTACACCTTC.

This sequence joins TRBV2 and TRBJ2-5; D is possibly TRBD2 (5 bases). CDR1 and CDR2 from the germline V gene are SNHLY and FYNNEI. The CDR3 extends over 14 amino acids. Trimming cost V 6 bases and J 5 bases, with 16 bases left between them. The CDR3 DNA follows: TGTGCCAGCAGCGAGACTTTGCCGGGGGAGACCCAGTACTTC. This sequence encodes CASSETLPGETQYF.

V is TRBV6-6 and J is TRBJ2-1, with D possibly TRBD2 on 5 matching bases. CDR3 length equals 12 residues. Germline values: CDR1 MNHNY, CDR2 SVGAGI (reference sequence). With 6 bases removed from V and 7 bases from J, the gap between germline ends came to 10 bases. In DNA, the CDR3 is TGTGCCAGCAGCCAACTAGTAAATGAGCAGTTCTTC. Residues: CASSQLVNEQFF.

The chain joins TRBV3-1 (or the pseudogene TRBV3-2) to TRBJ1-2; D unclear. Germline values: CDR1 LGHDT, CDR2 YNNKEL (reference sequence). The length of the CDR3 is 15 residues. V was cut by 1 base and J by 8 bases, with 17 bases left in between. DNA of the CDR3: TGTGCCAGCAGCCAAGCTTACGGCGGATTTAGGGGCTACACCTTC. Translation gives CASSQAYGGFRGYTF.

CDR3 sequence: CASSLVGGQSNQPQHF. The CDR3 DNA follows: TGTGCCAGCAGCTTAGTTGGGGGCCAGAGCAATCAGCCCCAGCATTTT. The J gene is TRBJ1-5, the V gene TRBV7-8; a possible D gene is TRBD1 (6 bases). The germline V gene has CDR1 SGHVS and CDR2 FQNEAQ. V gave up 1 base and J gave up 1 base, with 11 bases separating them. This CDR3 has 16 residues.

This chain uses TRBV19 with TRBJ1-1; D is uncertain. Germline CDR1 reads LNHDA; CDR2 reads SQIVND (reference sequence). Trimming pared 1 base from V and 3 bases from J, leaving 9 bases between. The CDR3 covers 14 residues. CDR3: CASSIGQVYTEAFF. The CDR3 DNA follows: TGTGCCAGTAGTATAGGGCAGGTGTACACTGAAGCTTTCTTT.

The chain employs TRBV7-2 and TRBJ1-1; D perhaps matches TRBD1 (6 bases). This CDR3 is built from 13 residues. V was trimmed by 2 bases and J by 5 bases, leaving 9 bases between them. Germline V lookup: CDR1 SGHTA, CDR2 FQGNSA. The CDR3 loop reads CASSLTGTTEAFF. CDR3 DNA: TGTGCCAGCAGCTTAACCGGGACAACTGAAGCTTTCTTT.

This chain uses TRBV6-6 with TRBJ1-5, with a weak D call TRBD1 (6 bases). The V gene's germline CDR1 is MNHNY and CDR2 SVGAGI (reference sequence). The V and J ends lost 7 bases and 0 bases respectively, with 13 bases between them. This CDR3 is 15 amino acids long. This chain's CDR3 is CASTKKDSSNQPQHF. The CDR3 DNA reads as TGTGCCAGCACAAAAAAGGACAGTAGCAATCAGCCCCAGCATTTT.

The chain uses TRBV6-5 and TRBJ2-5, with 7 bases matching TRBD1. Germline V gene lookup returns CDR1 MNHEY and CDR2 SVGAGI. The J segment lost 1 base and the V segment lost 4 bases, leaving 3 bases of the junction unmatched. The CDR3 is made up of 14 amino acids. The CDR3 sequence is CASSSRTGQETQYF. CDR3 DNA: TGTGCCAGCAGTTCCCGGACAGGCCAAGAGACCCAGTACTTC.

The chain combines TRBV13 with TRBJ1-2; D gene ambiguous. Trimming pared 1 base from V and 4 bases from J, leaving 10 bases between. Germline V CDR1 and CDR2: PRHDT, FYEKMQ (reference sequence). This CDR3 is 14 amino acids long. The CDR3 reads CASSLDRGIYGYTF. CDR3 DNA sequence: TGTGCCAGCAGCTTAGATCGGGGTATCTATGGCTACACCTTC.

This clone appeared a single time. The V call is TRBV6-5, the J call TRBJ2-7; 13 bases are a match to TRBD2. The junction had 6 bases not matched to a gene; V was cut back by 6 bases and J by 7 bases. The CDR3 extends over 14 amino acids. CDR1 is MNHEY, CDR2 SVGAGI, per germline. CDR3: CASSTGTSGAEQYF. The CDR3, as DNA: TGTGCCAGCAGCACCGGGACTAGCGGGGCTGAGCAGTACTTC.

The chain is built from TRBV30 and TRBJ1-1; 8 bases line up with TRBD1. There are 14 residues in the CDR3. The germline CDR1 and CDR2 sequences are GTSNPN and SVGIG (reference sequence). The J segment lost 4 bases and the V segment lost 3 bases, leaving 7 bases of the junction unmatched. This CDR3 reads CAWRGQGFSTEAFF. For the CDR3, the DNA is TGTGCCTGGAGAGGACAGGGTTTCAGCACTGAAGCTTTCTTT.

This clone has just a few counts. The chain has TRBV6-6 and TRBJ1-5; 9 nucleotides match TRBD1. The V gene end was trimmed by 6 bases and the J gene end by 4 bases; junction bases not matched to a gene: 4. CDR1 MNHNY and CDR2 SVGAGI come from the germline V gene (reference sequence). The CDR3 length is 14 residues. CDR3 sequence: CASSQQGANQPQHF. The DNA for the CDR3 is TGTGCCAGCAGCCAACAGGGGGCTAATCAGCCCCAGCATTTT.

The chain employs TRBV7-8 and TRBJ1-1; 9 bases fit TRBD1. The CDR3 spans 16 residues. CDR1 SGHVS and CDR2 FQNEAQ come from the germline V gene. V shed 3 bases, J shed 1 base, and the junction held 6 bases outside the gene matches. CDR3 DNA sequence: TGTGCCAGCAGCTTGGGACAGGGAGGAGGGAACACTGAAGCTTTCTTT. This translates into CASSLGQGGGNTEAFF. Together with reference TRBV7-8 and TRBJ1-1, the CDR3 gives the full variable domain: GAGVSQSPRYKVAKRGQDVALRCDPISGHVSLFWYQQALGQGPEFLTYFQNEAQLDKSGLPSDRFFAERPEGSVSTLKIQRTQQEDSAVYLCASSLGQGGGNTEAFFGQGTRLTVV.

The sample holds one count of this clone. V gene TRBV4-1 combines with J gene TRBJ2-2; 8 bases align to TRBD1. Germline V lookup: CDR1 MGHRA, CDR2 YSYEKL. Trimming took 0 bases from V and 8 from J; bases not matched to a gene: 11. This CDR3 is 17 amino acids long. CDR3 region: CASSQERQGKNTGELFF. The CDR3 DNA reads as TGCGCCAGCAGCCAAGAGAGACAGGGGAAGAATACGGGGGAGCTGTTTTTT.

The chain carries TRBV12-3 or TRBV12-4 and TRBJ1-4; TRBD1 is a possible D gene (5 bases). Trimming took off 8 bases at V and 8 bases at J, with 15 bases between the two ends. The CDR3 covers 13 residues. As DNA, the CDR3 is TGTGCCAGCTTTGGGCAGGGTGGCGAAAAACTGTTTTTT. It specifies CASFGQGGEKLFF.

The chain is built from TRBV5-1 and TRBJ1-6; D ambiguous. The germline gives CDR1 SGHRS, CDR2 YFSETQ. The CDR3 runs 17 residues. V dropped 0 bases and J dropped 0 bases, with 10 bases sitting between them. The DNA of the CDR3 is TGCGCCAGCAGCTTGGAGGCAGCGAGCTCCTATAATTCACCCCTCCACTTT. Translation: CASSLEAASSYNSPLHF.

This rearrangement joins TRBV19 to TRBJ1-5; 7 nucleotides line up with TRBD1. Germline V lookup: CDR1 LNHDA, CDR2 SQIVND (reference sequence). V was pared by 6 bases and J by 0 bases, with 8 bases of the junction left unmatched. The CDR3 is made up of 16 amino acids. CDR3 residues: CASSRPDRDSNQPQHF. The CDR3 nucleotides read TGTGCCAGTAGCCGACCAGACAGGGATAGCAATCAGCCCCAGCATTTT.

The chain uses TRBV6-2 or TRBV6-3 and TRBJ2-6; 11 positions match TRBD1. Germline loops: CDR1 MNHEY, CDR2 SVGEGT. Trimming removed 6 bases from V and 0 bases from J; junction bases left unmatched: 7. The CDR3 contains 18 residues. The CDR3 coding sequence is TGTGCCAGCAGCCCGGACAGGGGGCGTCTCTCTGGGGCCAACGTCCTGACTTTC. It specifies CASSPDRGRLSGANVLTF.

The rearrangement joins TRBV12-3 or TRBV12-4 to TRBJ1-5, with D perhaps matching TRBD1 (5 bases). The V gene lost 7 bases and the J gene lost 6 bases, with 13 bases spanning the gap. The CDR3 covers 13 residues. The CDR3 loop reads CASNPGPGQPQHF. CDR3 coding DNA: TGTGCCAGCAATCCAGGGCCTGGTCAGCCCCAGCATTTT.

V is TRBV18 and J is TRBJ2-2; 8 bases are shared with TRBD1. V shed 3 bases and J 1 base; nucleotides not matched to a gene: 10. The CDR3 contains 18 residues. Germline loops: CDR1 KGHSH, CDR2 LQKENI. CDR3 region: CASSPPLRDRRNTGELFF. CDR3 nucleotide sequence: TGTGCCAGCTCACCCCCACTTCGGGACAGGCGGAACACCGGGGAGCTGTTTTTT.

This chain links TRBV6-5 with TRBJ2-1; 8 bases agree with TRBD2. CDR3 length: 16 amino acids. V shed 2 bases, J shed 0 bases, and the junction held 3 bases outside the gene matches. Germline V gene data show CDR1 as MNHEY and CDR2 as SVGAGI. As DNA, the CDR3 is TGTGCCAGCAGTTACCAGGGACTAGTCTCCTACAATGAGCAGTTCTTC. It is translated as CASSYQGLVSYNEQFF.

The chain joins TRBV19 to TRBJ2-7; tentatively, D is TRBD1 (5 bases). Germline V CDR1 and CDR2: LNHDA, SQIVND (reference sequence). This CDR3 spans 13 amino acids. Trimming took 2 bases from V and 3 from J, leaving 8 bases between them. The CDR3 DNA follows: TGTGCCAGTAGTATACAGGGCGGCTACGAGCAGTACTTC. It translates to CASSIQGGYEQYF.

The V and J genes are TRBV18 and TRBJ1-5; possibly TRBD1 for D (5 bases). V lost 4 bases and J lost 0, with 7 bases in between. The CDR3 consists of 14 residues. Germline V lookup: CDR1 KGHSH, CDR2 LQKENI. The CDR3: CASSRQNSNQPQHF. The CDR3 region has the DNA TGTGCCAGCTCACGACAGAATAGCAATCAGCCCCAGCATTTT.

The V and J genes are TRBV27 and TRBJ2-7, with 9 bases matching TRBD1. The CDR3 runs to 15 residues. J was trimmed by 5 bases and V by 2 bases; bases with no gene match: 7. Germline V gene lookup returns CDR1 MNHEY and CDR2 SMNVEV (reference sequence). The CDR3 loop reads CASSLPGQGTNEQYF. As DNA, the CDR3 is TGTGCCAGCAGTTTACCAGGACAGGGGACGAACGAGCAGTACTTC.

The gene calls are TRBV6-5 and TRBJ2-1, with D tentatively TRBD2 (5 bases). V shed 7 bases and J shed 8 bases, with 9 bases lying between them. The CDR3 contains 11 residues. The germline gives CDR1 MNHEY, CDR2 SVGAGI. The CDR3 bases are TGTGCCAGCAAACAGAGGGATGAGCAGTTCTTC. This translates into CASKQRDEQFF.

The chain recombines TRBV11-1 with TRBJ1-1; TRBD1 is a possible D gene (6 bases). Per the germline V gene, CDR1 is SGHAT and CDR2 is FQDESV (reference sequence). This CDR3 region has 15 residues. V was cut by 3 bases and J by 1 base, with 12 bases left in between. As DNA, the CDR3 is TGTGCCAGCAGCTTTGAGGGGGTCGGGAACACTGAAGCTTTCTTT. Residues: CASSFEGVGNTEAFF.